One and the same sample provided the 19 T cell receptor beta chains below, sequenced in a study of monozygotic twins with inflammatory bowel disease. TCRdb derives one entry per CDR3 protein from the 5' RACE reads, leaving out DNA. Its table lists a few hundred thousand distinct CDR3 sequences. Sequenced material: blood. The receptors stem from a human donor with ulcerative colitis or Crohn's disease, or a healthy co-twin of an affected twin (not recorded which).

This chain uses TRBV7-8 with TRBJ2-5; the TCRdb D gene call, TRBD2, has no DNA to confirm it. CDR3 size: 15 residues. Germline CDR1 and CDR2: SGHVS and FQNEAQ. The CDR3 sequence is CASSLGLAGAETQYF.

The chain has TRBV15 and TRBJ1-2; TCRdb's assignment of TRBD1 cannot be checked, as there is no DNA. The V gene's germline CDR1 is LNHNV and CDR2 YYDKDF (reference sequence). This CDR3 contains 15 residues. CDR3 region: CATSGGQTSATGYTF.

The rearrangement links TRBV18 to TRBJ2-2; no DNA is available, so the TRBD1 call from TCRdb remains unchecked. Germline V CDR1 and CDR2: KGHSH, LQKENI. CDR3 length: 16 amino acids. The chain's CDR3 is CASSPSFGAGIGELFF.

The chain carries TRBV5-1 and TRBJ2-2; without DNA, the TCRdb call of TRBD1 cannot be checked. The length of the CDR3 is 19 residues. Per germline, CDR1 SGHRS and CDR2 YFSETQ. The CDR3 reads CASSLTVTKVAPGGGELFF.

The CDR3 loop reads CASSGTGTATNTGELFF. The J gene is TRBJ2-2, the V gene TRBV5-1; checking the TCRdb D call of TRBD1 is not possible without DNA. The CDR3 runs 17 residues. The germline V gene has CDR1 SGHRS and CDR2 YFSETQ.

V is TRBV6-1 and J is TRBJ2-3; TCRdb's D gene call, TRBD1, goes unchecked for lack of DNA. Germline V gene data show CDR1 as MNHNS and CDR2 as SASEGT. The CDR3 has 16 residues. CDR3 region: CASSSTGQGLADTQYF.

The chain links TRBV27 to TRBJ2-1; TCRdb's D gene call, TRBD1, goes unchecked for lack of DNA. CDR3 length: 14 residues. Germline-derived CDR1 and CDR2 are MNHEY and SMNVEV (reference sequence). The CDR3: CASSLRGPYNEQFF.

The CDR3 protein is CSADTGTSGVDTQYF. This chain links TRBV20-1 with TRBJ2-3; TCRdb gives TRBD2 as the D gene, but with no DNA this cannot be confirmed. The germline gives CDR1 DFQATT, CDR2 SNEGSKA (reference sequence). The CDR3 covers 15 residues.

The chain is built from TRBV3-1 and TRBJ1-1; the D call of TRBD1 rests on TCRdb alone, since no DNA is present to check it. This CDR3 is built from 14 residues. Looked up from germline, CDR1 is LGHDT and CDR2 is YNNKEL (reference sequence). CDR3: CASSQPGENTEAFF. Together with reference TRBV3-1 and TRBJ1-1, the CDR3 gives the full variable domain: DTAVSQTPKYLVTQMGNDKSIKCEQNLGHDTMYWYKQDSKKFLKIMFSYNNKELIINETVPNRFSPKSPDKAHLNLHINSLELGDSAVYFCASSQPGENTEAFFGQGTRLTVV.

V is TRBV6-2 or TRBV6-3 and J is TRBJ2-2; TCRdb's D gene call, TRBD2, goes unchecked for lack of DNA. CDR3 length: 20 amino acids. The germline V gene encodes CDR1 MNHEY and CDR2 SVGEGT. The CDR3 protein is CASSRPLTLPSGRAAGELFF.

The chain joins TRBV5-4 to TRBJ1-2; TCRdb selects TRBD1, and the lack of DNA leaves this call unchecked. There are 14 residues in the CDR3. The germline gives CDR1 SGHNT, CDR2 YYREEE (reference sequence). The CDR3 is CASSYPGTSNGYTF.

This rearrangement joins TRBV18 to TRBJ2-3; TCRdb's D call of TRBD2 is untestable without DNA. The CDR3 has 16 residues. Germline V gene lookup returns CDR1 KGHSH and CDR2 LQKENI. CDR3 sequence reads: CASCCGSGLASDTQYF.

The chain joins TRBV15 to TRBJ2-2. Germline loops: CDR1 LNHNV, CDR2 YYDKDF (reference sequence). The CDR3 has 16 amino acids. The CDR3 sequence is CATSRDATRNTGELFF.

V usage is TRBV6-5 and J usage is TRBJ2-2; there is no DNA to check the TCRdb D call of TRBD1. Germline CDR1 and CDR2: MNHEY and SVGAGI. The CDR3 runs to 16 residues. The CDR3: CASRYGTGLSTGELFF.

V is TRBV6-1 and J is TRBJ2-1; TCRdb indicates TRBD2, and absent DNA this call remains unverified. The germline V gene has CDR1 MNHNS and CDR2 SASEGT. The CDR3 has 17 residues. The CDR3 spells CASLGLAGGPSYNEQFF.

V gene TRBV19 combines with J gene TRBJ1-6; TCRdb selects TRBD1, and the lack of DNA leaves this call unchecked. From germline, CDR1 is LNHDA and CDR2 SQIVND (reference sequence). The CDR3 is 15 amino acids. The CDR3 reads CASMDVPDGMSPLHF.

The J gene is TRBJ1-2, the V gene TRBV3-1; TCRdb selects TRBD1, and the lack of DNA leaves this call unchecked. Germline assignment: CDR1 LGHDT and CDR2 YNNKEL (reference sequence). This CDR3 contains 15 residues. This chain's CDR3 is CASSQGRNPEYGYTF. The entire variable domain, with the rest obtained from reference TRBV3-1 and TRBJ1-2, is as follows: DTAVSQTPKYLVTQMGNDKSIKCEQNLGHDTMYWYKQDSKKFLKIMFSYNNKELIINETVPNRFSPKSPDKAHLNLHINSLELGDSAVYFCASSQGRNPEYGYTFGSGTRLTVV.

The rearrangement links TRBV5-1 to TRBJ1-2; TCRdb's assignment of TRBD1 cannot be checked, as there is no DNA. The CDR3 is made up of 14 amino acids. Germline V gene data show CDR1 as SGHRS and CDR2 as YFSETQ. The CDR3 loop is CASSSLTENYGYTF.

The chain has TRBV28 and TRBJ2-3. This CDR3 is built from 15 residues. Germline lookup yields CDR1 MDHEN and CDR2 SYDVKM. The CDR3 is CASSLSGTSTDTQYF.